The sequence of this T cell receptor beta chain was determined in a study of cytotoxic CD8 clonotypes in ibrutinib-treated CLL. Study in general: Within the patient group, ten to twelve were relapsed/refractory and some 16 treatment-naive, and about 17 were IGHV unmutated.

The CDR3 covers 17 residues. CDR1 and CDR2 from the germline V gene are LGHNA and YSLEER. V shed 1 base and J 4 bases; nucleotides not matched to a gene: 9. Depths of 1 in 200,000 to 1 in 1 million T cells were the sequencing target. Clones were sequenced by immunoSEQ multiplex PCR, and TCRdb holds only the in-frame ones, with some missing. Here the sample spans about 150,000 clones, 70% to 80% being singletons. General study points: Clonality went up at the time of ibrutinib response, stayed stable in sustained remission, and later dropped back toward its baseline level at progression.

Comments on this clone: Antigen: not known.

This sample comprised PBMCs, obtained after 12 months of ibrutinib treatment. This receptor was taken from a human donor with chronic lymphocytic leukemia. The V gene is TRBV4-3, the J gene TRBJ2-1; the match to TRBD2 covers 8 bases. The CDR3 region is CASSQGPGLASYNEQFF. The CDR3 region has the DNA TGCGCCAGCAGCCAAGGACCCGGACTAGCCTCTTACAATGAGCAGTTCTTC.